The 21 T cell receptor beta chains in this list originate from one sample, sequenced in a study of shared clonotypes between healthy human individuals. Sequenced by immunoSEQ multiplex PCR; TCRdb stores in-frame clones only, minus some. Found here are 2,500,000 or so clones, roughly 93% of them singletons; the top ten hold 0.36%. Sequencing was done on a sample of naive CD4+ T cells from PBMCs. Documented subset: CD45RA+ positively selected. These receptors all stem from a man aged 18 to 30 in good health. Some clones in this sample may be carry-over from other donors' samples.

J is TRBJ2-1 and V is TRBV5-1; the D gene is possibly TRBD2 (5 bases). This CDR3 spans 14 amino acids. V dropped 4 bases and J dropped 5 bases, with 13 bases sitting between them. The V gene's germline CDR1 is SGHRS and CDR2 YFSETQ. The CDR3 protein is CASSIDRTHNEQFF. CDR3 nucleotide sequence: TGCGCCAGCAGCATAGATCGGACTCACAATGAGCAGTTCTTC.

The chain employs TRBV2 and TRBJ2-4; D possibly uses TRBD1 or TRBD2 (5 bases each). The CDR3 runs to 13 residues. In germline, CDR1 is SNHLY, CDR2 FYNNEI. V lost 5 bases and J lost 9, with 14 bases in between. The CDR3 DNA is TGTGCCAGCAGTCTCGGGGCCTGGGCCATTCAGTACTTC. Amino acids: CASSLGAWAIQYF.

CDR3 region: CASSLVASGGEQYF. CDR3 nucleotide sequence: TGCGCCAGCAGCTTGGTCGCCAGCGGGGGCGAGCAGTACTTC. V and J are TRBV5-1 and TRBJ2-7, with 8 bases lining up with TRBD2. After removal of 0 bases from V and 6 bases from J, the junction contained 5 bases not matched to a gene. This CDR3 is built from 14 residues. The germline V gene has CDR1 SGHRS and CDR2 YFSETQ.

This clone has just a few counts. Other DNA sequences in this specimen translate into the identical CDR3. The V gene is TRBV6-1, the J gene TRBJ1-5, with a weak D call TRBD1 (6 bases). Trimming removed 0 bases at V and 4 bases at J, with 10 bases between. CDR1 MNHNS and CDR2 SASEGT come from the germline V gene. This CDR3 region has 15 residues. This CDR3 is CASSEAGTSNQPQHF. The CDR3 DNA reads as TGTGCCAGCAGTGAAGCCGGGACATCGAATCAGCCCCAGCATTTT.

This clone showed up just once. The chain links TRBV7-9 to TRBJ2-1, with a possible D match to TRBD1 (7 bases). The CDR3 length is 15 residues. Trimming stripped 4 bases from V and 5 bases from J, with 15 bases between. CDR1 and CDR2 (germline): SEHNR, FQNEAQ (reference sequence). CDR3 region: CASSWSAGGNNEQFF. The CDR3 DNA reads TGTGCCAGCAGCTGGTCCGCAGGGGGGAACAATGAGCAGTTCTTC.

The V call is TRBV27, the J call TRBJ2-7; unclear D gene. V was pared by 8 bases and J by 2 bases, with 16 bases between. Looked up from germline, CDR1 is MNHEY and CDR2 is SMNVEV (reference sequence). This CDR3 spans 14 amino acids. The CDR3 region has the DNA TGTGCCAGCCCACCCCGGCCATCTCCCTACGAGCAGTACTTC. This encodes CASPPRPSPYEQYF.

The rearrangement joins TRBV19 to TRBJ2-1; D gene uncertain. Germline CDR1 reads LNHDA; CDR2 reads SQIVND (reference sequence). The CDR3 is made up of 11 amino acids. V lost 7 bases to trimming and J lost 3 bases, with 4 bases between them. The CDR3 is CASNYYNEQFF. The CDR3 DNA reads as TGTGCCAGTAATTACTACAATGAGCAGTTCTTC.

The CDR3 loop is CASSQDFVAGGSYNEQFF. For the CDR3, the DNA is TGCGCCAGCAGCCAAGACTTTGTAGCGGGAGGCTCCTACAATGAGCAGTTCTTC. The chain carries TRBV4-1 and TRBJ2-1; TRBD2 agrees at 10 bases. This CDR3 has 18 residues. Germline CDR1 MGHRA, CDR2 YSYEKL. V lost 0 bases, J lost 0 bases, and 5 bases stayed unmatched.

The V gene is TRBV7-3, the J gene TRBJ2-7; TRBD2 agrees at 7 bases. The CDR3 consists of 14 residues. V trimming: 5 bases; J trimming: 6 bases; junction bases outside the gene matches: 10. Looked up from germline, CDR1 is SGHTA and CDR2 is FQGTGA. This chain's CDR3 is CASSPGLVVREQYF. CDR3 in DNA: TGTGCCAGCAGCCCTGGACTAGTTGTACGCGAGCAGTACTTC.

This rearrangement joins TRBV5-1 to TRBJ2-3; tentative D call: TRBD2 (5 bases). Per the germline V gene, CDR1 is SGHRS and CDR2 is YFSETQ. The CDR3 runs 16 residues. Trimming pared 0 bases from V and 3 bases from J, leaving 14 bases between. Here the CDR3 DNA reads TGCGCCAGCAGCTTGGCAATGGGGAGTACAACAGATACGCAGTATTTT. Amino acid sequence: CASSLAMGSTTDTQYF. Variable domain in full (rest from reference TRBV5-1 and TRBJ2-3): KAGVTQTPRYLIKTRGQQVTLSCSPISGHRSVSWYQQTPGQGLQFLFEYFSETQRNKGNFPGRFSGRQFSNSRSEMNVSTLELGDSALYLCASSLAMGSTTDTQYFGPGTRLTVL.

This chain joins TRBV2 and TRBJ2-7; no clear D. Germline V gene lookup returns CDR1 SNHLY and CDR2 FYNNEI. The ends were cut back, 4 bases at V and 9 bases at J, with 13 bases in the middle. The CDR3 is 12 residues long. CDR3 sequence: CASSVDLVGQYF. The CDR3 DNA reads as TGTGCCAGCAGTGTGGATCTTGTCGGGCAGTACTTC.

In this sample, this clone turned up a few times. This sample also contains other DNA sequences that code for the same CDR3. This chain joins TRBV2 and TRBJ1-1; perhaps TRBD1 as D (5 bases). The CDR3 consists of 12 residues. Germline V gives CDR1 SNHLY, CDR2 FYNNEI. Trimming cost V 6 bases and J 2 bases, with 7 bases left between them. CDR3 coding DNA: TGTGCCAGCAGAGGGGACAACACTGAAGCTTTCTTT. It codes for CASRGDNTEAFF.

This clone was seen once. This chain connects TRBV20-1 to TRBJ2-1, with D unresolved. The ends were cut back, 0 bases at V and 10 bases at J, with 7 bases in the middle. The CDR3 runs 11 residues. CDR1 is DFQATT and CDR2 is SNEGSKA in the germline V gene (reference sequence). The CDR3 DNA reads TGCAGTGCTAGAGATCACCGGGAGCAGTTCTTC. It codes for CSARDHREQFF.

The chain joins TRBV10-3 to TRBJ2-1; 8 bases line up with TRBD1. CDR3 size: 16 residues. From germline, CDR1 is ENHRY and CDR2 SYGVKD. J was trimmed by 8 bases and V by 0 bases; bases with no gene match: 9. CDR3 loop: CAISESPGTGQDEQFF. CDR3 in DNA: TGTGCCATCAGTGAGTCTCCCGGGACAGGCCAGGATGAGCAGTTCTTC.

The rearrangement joins TRBV5-6 to TRBJ2-1; possibly TRBD2 for D (6 bases). V lost 0 bases to trimming and J lost 2 bases, with 18 bases between them. The CDR3 has 18 residues. From germline, CDR1 is SGHDT and CDR2 YYEEEE. The CDR3 DNA reads as TGTGCCAGCAGCTTGGCCCGTCGGGGGACCCAAGCCTACAATGAGCAGTTCTTC. It yields the protein CASSLARRGTQAYNEQFF.

The chain recombines TRBV28 with TRBJ2-1; the D is unclear. Germline assignment: CDR1 MDHEN and CDR2 SYDVKM. The CDR3 runs 13 residues. V shed 2 bases and J shed 5 bases, with 7 bases lying between them. The CDR3 region is CASSLIRDNEQFF. CDR3 DNA: TGTGCCAGCAGTTTAATACGGGACAATGAGCAGTTCTTC.

The chain has TRBV10-3 and TRBJ2-7, with 9 bases lining up with TRBD1. Germline V lookup: CDR1 ENHRY, CDR2 SYGVKD. The CDR3 spans 14 residues. J was trimmed by 3 bases and V by 6 bases; bases with no gene match: 6. This chain's CDR3 is CAIRSGQGNYEQYF. The CDR3 bases are TGTGCCATCAGGTCGGGACAGGGAAACTACGAGCAGTACTTC.

The chain recombines TRBV28 with TRBJ1-1; no reliable D call. CDR3 length equals 13 residues. V lost 2 bases and J 8 bases, leaving 12 bases between the germline ends. Germline CDR1 reads MDHEN; CDR2 reads SYDVKM. The CDR3 bases are TGTGCCAGCAGTTTAAGTAAGATCACAGAAGCTTTCTTT. It codes for CASSLSKITEAFF. Based on the CDR3 plus reference TRBV28 and TRBJ1-1, the full variable domain is DVKVTQSSRYLVKRTGEKVFLECVQDMDHENMFWYRQDPGLGLRLIYFSYDVKMKEKGDIPEGYSVSREKKERFSLILESASTNQTSMYLCASSLSKITEAFFGQGTRLTVV.

CDR3 sequence reads: CASSKVDRETQYF. In DNA, the CDR3 is TGTGCCAGCAGTAAGGTAGATCGGGAGACCCAGTACTTC. The chain joins TRBV28 to TRBJ2-5, with D unclear. Between the trimmed V and J ends, which lost 5 bases and 5 bases, there was a span of 12 bases. The germline CDR1 and CDR2 sequences are MDHEN and SYDVKM. The CDR3 is 13 residues long.

DNA for the CDR3: TGTGCCATCAGTGAGTCGTGGGCAGACGAGCAGTACTTC. Translated, it gives CAISESWADEQYF. This sequence joins TRBV10-3 and TRBJ2-7; D unclear. This CDR3 has 13 residues. Between the trimmed V and J ends, which lost 0 bases and 5 bases, there was a span of 8 bases. Germline V gene sequence: CDR1 ENHRY, CDR2 SYGVKD.

This rearrangement joins TRBV5-4 to TRBJ1-2; possible D gene TRBD1, 5 bases. The CDR3 has 15 residues. CDR1 and CDR2 from the germline V gene are SGHNT and YYREEE (reference sequence). Trimming left V 0 bases short and J 5 bases short, with 14 bases between. DNA of the CDR3: TGTGCCAGCAGCTTGGTTTGGGGGGAGGGGTATGGCTACACCTTC. Protein sequence: CASSLVWGEGYGYTF. The variable domain in full, with the rest retrieved from reference TRBV5-4 and TRBJ1-2, is ETGVTQSPTHLIKTRGQQVTLRCSSQSGHNTVSWYQQALGQGPQFIFQYYREEENGRGNFPPRFSGLQFPNYSSELNVNALELDDSALYLCASSLVWGEGYGYTFGSGTRLTVV.